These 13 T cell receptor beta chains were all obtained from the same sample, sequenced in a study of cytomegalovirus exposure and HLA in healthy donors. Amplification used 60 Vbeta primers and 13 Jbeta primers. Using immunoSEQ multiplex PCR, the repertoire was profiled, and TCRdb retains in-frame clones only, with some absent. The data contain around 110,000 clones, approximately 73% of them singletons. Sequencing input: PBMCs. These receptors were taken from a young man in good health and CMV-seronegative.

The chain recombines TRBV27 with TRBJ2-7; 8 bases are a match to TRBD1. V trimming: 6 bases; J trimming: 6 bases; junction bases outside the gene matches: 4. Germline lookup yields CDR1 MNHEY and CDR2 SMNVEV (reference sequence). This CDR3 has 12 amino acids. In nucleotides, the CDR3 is TGTGCCAGCAGGTCAACAGGGGGCGAGCAGTACTTC. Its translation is CASRSTGGEQYF.

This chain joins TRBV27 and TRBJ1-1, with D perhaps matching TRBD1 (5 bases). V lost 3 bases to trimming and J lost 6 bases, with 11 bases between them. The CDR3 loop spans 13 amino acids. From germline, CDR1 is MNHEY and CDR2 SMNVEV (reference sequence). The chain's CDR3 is CASSFRGHAEAFF. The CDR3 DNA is TGTGCCAGCAGTTTCCGAGGACACGCTGAAGCTTTCTTT.

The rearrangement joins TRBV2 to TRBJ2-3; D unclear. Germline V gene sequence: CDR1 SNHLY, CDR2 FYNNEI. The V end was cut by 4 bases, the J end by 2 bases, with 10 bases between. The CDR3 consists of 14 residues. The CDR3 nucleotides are TGTGCCAGCAGTGTCAGATCAGTCACAGATACGCAGTATTTT. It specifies CASSVRSVTDTQYF.

The CDR3: CASSLAQGETQYF. In DNA form, the CDR3 reads TGTGCCAGCAGCTTAGCGCAGGGAGAGACCCAGTACTTC. The gene calls are TRBV7-2 and TRBJ2-5, with D possibly being TRBD1 (5 bases). CDR1 is SGHTA and CDR2 is FQGNSA in the germline V gene. The CDR3 consists of 13 residues. The germline V and J ends were trimmed by 0 bases and 4 bases, with 6 bases remaining between them.

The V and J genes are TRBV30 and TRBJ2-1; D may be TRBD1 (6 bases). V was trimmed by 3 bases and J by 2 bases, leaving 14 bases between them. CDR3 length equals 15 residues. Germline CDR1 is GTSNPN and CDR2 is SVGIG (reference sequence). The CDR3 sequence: CAWRPQGSPYNEQFF. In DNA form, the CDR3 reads TGTGCCTGGAGGCCCCAGGGGTCCCCCTACAATGAGCAGTTCTTC. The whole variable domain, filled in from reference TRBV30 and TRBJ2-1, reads SQTIHQWPATLVQPVGSPLSLECTVEGTSNPNLYWYRQAAGRGLQLLFYSVGIGQISSEVPQNLSASRPQDRQFILSSKKLLLSDSGFYLCAWRPQGSPYNEQFFGPGTRLTVL.

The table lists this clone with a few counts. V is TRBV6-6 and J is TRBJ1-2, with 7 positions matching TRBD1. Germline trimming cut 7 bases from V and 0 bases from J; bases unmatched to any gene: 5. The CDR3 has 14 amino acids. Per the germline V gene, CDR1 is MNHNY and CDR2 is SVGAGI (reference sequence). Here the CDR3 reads CASTRQGANYGYTF. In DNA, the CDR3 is TGTGCCAGCACCCGACAGGGAGCTAACTATGGCTACACCTTC.

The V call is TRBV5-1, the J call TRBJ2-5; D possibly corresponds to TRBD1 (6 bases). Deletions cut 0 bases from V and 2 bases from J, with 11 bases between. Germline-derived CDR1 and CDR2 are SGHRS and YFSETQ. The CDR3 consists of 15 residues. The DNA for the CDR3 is TGCGCCAGCAGCTTGGGGGCAGGGGAACAAGAGACCCAGTACTTC. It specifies CASSLGAGEQETQYF. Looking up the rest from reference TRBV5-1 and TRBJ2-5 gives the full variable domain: KAGVTQTPRYLIKTRGQQVTLSCSPISGHRSVSWYQQTPGQGLQFLFEYFSETQRNKGNFPGRFSGRQFSNSRSEMNVSTLELGDSALYLCASSLGAGEQETQYFGPGTRLLVL.

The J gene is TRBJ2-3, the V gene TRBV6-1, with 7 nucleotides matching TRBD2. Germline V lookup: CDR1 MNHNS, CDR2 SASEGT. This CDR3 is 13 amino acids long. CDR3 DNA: TGTGTTTCGTCTGGCGGGGGTATCGATACGCAGTATTTT. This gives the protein CVSSGGGIDTQYF.

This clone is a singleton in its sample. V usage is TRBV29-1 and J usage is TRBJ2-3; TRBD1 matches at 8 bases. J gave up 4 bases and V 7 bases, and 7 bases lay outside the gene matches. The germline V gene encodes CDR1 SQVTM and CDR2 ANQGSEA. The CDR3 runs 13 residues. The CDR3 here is CSARTDRADTQYF. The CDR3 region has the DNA TGCAGCGCCAGAACGGACAGGGCAGATACGCAGTATTTT.

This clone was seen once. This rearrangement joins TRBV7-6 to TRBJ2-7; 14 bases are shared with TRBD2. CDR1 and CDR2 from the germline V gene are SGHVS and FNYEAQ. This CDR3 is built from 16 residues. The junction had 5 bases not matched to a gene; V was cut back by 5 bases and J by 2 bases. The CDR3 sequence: CASSPGTSGSTYEQYF. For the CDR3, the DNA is TGTGCCAGCAGCCCCGGGACTAGCGGGAGCACCTACGAGCAGTACTTC.

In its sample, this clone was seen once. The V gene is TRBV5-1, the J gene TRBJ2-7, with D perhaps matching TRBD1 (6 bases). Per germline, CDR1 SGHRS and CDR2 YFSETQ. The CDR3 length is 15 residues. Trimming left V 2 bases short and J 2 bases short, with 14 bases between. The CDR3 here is CASSFQTGRTYEQYF. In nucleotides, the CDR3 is TGCGCCAGCAGCTTCCAGACAGGACGCACCTACGAGCAGTACTTC.

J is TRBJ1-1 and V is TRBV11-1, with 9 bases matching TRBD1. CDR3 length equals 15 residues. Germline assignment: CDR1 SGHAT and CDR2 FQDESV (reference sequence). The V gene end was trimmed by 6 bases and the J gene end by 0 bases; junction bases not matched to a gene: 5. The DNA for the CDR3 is TGTGCCAGCAGTTTTTGGACAGGGGTGAACACTGAAGCTTTCTTT. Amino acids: CASSFWTGVNTEAFF.

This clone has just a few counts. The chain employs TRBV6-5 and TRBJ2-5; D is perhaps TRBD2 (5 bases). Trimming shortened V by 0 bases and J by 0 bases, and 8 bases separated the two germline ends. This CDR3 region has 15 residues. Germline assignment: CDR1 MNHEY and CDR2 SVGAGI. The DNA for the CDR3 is TGTGCCAGCAGTTACTCGAGGACTCACCAAGAGACCCAGTACTTC. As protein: CASSYSRTHQETQYF.